The rows below give T cell receptor beta chains drawn from one sample of a study of Tregs in tolerant kidney transplant recipients. Which antigens these TCRs recognize remains unknown. Repertoires were generated with immunoSEQ multiplex PCR, while TCRdb's copy carries only in-frame clones and drops some. The sample consists of several thousand clones, nearly 90% of them appearing once. The sequences come from Tregs from blood cultured with allogeneic cells, collected before the transplant. These receptor sequences come from a human patient who received a combined kidney and bone marrow transplant. Both conserved end residues are part of each CDR3. A D gene is named only where the DNA matches it firmly. The listing skips clone size in some rows; elsewhere it reads once, few, many or a size class.

v_call	clone_size	d_call	j_call	cdr3_nt	cdr3_aa
TRBV5-1	-	-	TRBJ2-5	TGCGCCAGCAGCTCAAACAGGGTACGGGAGACCCAGTACTTC	CASSSNRVRETQYF
TRBV11-1	-	-	TRBJ2-3	TGTGCCAGCAGCCACGCACCAATTACAGATACGCAGTATTTT	CASSHAPITDTQYF
TRBV5-5	once	-	TRBJ1-2	TGTGCCAGCAGCCCCGGTTTGAAAATGAACTATGGCTACACCTTC	CASSPGLKMNYGYTF
TRBV5-4	-	-	TRBJ2-3	TGTGCCAGCAGCTTGGGTGGCAGAAGCACAGATACGCAGTATTTT	CASSLGGRSTDTQYF
TRBV18	-	-	TRBJ2-7	TGTGCCAGCTCACTGCAACAGAGCTCCTACGAGCAGTACTTC	CASSLQQSSYEQYF
TRBV28	-	-	TRBJ1-1	TGTGCCAGCAGTTTTTTGCCAGGGACTGAAGCTTTCTTT	CASSFLPGTEAFF
TRBV5-1	-	TRBD1	TRBJ1-3	TGCGCCAGCAGCGCCACAGGGGTGGCTGGAAACACCATATATTTT	CASSATGVAGNTIYF
TRBV28	-	-	TRBJ1-2	TGTGCCAGCAGTTTACCCTCAGGGTACTATGGCTACACCTTC	CASSLPSGYYGYTF
TRBV6-6	-	TRBD2	TRBJ2-2	TGTGCCACCCTGGCCCGCGGGGGCACCGGGGAGCTGTTTTTT	CATLARGGTGELFF
TRBV29-1	-	-	TRBJ1-2	TGCAGCGTGCTGGGAACGGCGTTCGGCTACACCTTC	CSVLGTAFGYTF
TRBV5-1	-	-	TRBJ2-7	TGCGCCAGCGGGAGGACGGGGGAAGAGCAGTACTTC	CASGRTGEEQYF
TRBV28	-	-	TRBJ1-5	TGTGCCAGCAGTAGAGGGGATTTAGCTTCACAGCCCCAGCATTTT	CASSRGDLASQPQHF
TRBV5-4	-	-	TRBJ2-6	TGTGCCAGCAGCCCACCGTTTTCTGGGGCCAACGTCCTGACTTTC	CASSPPFSGANVLTF
TRBV5-4	-	TRBD2	TRBJ2-7	TGTGCCAGCAGGGCGTGGTCTAGCGGGGGGGTACGGGCCTCCTACGAGCAGTACTTC	CASRAWSSGGVRASYEQYF
TRBV9	-	-	TRBJ1-3	TGTGCCAGCAGCGTAGATGTGGTTTCTGGAAACACCATATATTTT	CASSVDVVSGNTIYF
TRBV6-1	-	TRBD1	TRBJ1-2	TGTGCCAGCAGTGACCCCCGACAGGGGGCTCGGGGCTACACCTTC	CASSDPRQGARGYTF
TRBV19	-	-	TRBJ2-2	TGTGCCAGTAGTAGAAATTGGGGCAGCGCCGGGGAGCTGTTTTTT	CASSRNWGSAGELFF
TRBV4-1	-	TRBD2	TRBJ2-1	TGCGCCAGCAGCCAAGCGGGACTAGGGCCCTACAATGAGCAGTTCTTC	CASSQAGLGPYNEQFF
TRBV7-9	once	-	TRBJ1-2	TGTGCCAGCAGCTTAGTACGGGATGGCTACACCTTC	CASSLVRDGYTF
TRBV11-2	-	TRBD1	TRBJ1-5	TGTGCCAGCAGCTTAGGAGGGGGCTCCAATCAGCCCCAGCATTTT	CASSLGGGSNQPQHF
TRBV11-2	-	TRBD1	TRBJ1-1	TGTGCCAGCAGCTTAAGGGCAGGGGGGGCTGAAGCTTTCTTT	CASSLRAGGAEAFF
TRBV5-1	-	-	TRBJ1-1	TGCGCCAGCAGCTTGGGAGGGATGAACACTGAAGCTTTCTTT	CASSLGGMNTEAFF
TRBV6-9	-	-	TRBJ1-2	TGTGCCAGCAGGGGGAACTATGGCTACACCTTC	CASRGNYGYTF
TRBV29-1	once	TRBD1	TRBJ1-5	TGCAGCGTTGGTGAACAGGGGGATCAGCCCCAGCATTTT	CSVGEQGDQPQHF
TRBV2	-	-	TRBJ2-7	TGTGCCAGCAGTGAATTGGGAGTAGCGGCCTACGAGCAGTACTTC	CASSELGVAAYEQYF
TRBV21-1	few	-	TRBJ2-3	TGTGCCAGCAGCAAGGGAGCCGAAAAGCCGAGTCACGATACGCAGTATTTT	CASSKGAEKPSHDTQYF
TRBV27	-	TRBD2	TRBJ2-1	TGTGCCAGCAGACTAATAGGACTAGCGGGAGTAGGTGAGCAGTTCTTC	CASRLIGLAGVGEQFF
TRBV2	-	TRBD2	TRBJ2-5	TGTGCCAGCACCCCCGGCACTAGCGGGAGTTGGGAGACCCAGTACTTC	CASTPGTSGSWETQYF
TRBV7-8	once	TRBD2	TRBJ2-3	TGTGCCAGCAGCTTAGCCTGGGGGCTAGCGGGAGGCACAGATACGCAGTATTTT	CASSLAWGLAGGTDTQYF
TRBV5-1	-	TRBD1	TRBJ2-7	TGCGCCAGCAGCTTGAATGCCGGGACAGGCTCCTACGAGCAGTACTTC	CASSLNAGTGSYEQYF
TRBV6-5	-	-	TRBJ2-7	TGTGCCAGCAGCCCCGGGACATACACCTACGAGCAGTACTTC	CASSPGTYTYEQYF
TRBV6-5	-	-	TRBJ2-7	TGTGCCAGCAGGAGGGACCCTAGCCTCTACGAGCAGTACTTC	CASRRDPSLYEQYF
TRBV2	once	TRBD2	TRBJ2-5	TGTGCCAGCGGTTGGGGGGAGGGCCGGGAGACCCAGTACTTC	CASGWGEGRETQYF